This T cell receptor (beta chain) was profiled in a study of shared clonotypes between healthy human individuals. The CDR3 sequence is 12 residues long. The germline gives CDR1 SGHTA, CDR2 FQGNSA. Trimming left V 0 bases short and J 10 bases short, with 9 bases between. Deep was the level at which the assay was run. Source study methods: As immunoSEQ supplied junction-only sequences (without quality scores), filtering differed. The table came from immunoSEQ multiplex PCR; TCRdb's copy has only in-frame clones and leaves some out. The DNA was the basis for D and trimming; V, J and clone size are from that table. The sample comprises some 1,900,000 clones, less than 95% of which are singletons, and 1% to 1.5% rests with the top ten. This clone was observed a single time. Naive CD8 isolation took CD45RO-negative cells positively selected for CCR7 and excluded terminally differentiated effector memory CD45RA+ cells.

Sequencing input: naive CD8+ T cells sorted from blood. This TCR derives from a man aged 18-30 years in good health. The V gene is TRBV7-2, the J gene TRBJ2-5; D ambiguous. This CDR3 reads CASSLALADQYF. The CDR3 nucleotides read TGTGCCAGCAGCTTAGCGCTGGCCGACCAGTACTTC.